This T cell receptor beta chain was retrieved from a study of blood T cell repertoires in COVID-19. Profiling relied on immunoSEQ multiplex PCR, and the TCRdb table lists in-frame clones only, not all of them. This repertoire shows fewer than 45,000 clones, around four fifths found once; its top ten account for 1.5% to 2%. Seattle cases were enrolled at active infection and followed longitudinally. V was clipped by 0 bases and J by 3 bases, with 12 bases between them. Germline V gene sequence: CDR1 SGDLS, CDR2 YYNGEE. The CDR3 runs 15 residues. The sample comprised peripheral blood. V is TRBV9 and J is TRBJ1-1; D may be TRBD1 (6 bases). The source of this sequence is a man in his sixties with COVID-19, enrolled during active disease. CDR3 sequence reads: CASSVDQGYYTEAFF. CDR3 coding DNA: TGTGCCAGCAGCGTAGATCAGGGGTATTACACTGAAGCTTTCTTT.